The entry below describes one T cell receptor (beta chain). Sequenced by immunoSEQ multiplex PCR; TCRdb stores in-frame clones only, minus some. The table includes about 330,000 clones, over 75% detected once. This entry is derived from a study of blood T cell repertoires in COVID-19. Germline V lookup: CDR1 LGHNA, CDR2 YSLEER. Trimming took 6 bases from V and 7 from J, leaving 16 bases between them. This CDR3 region has 15 residues. This receptor was obtained from a woman between 45 and 65 years old with active or convalescent COVID-19. The rearrangement joins TRBV4-3 to TRBJ1-6; D gene uncertain. Sequenced: peripheral blood. Here the CDR3 DNA reads TGCGCCAGCAGTCCCCGACATCACGGCAATTCACCCCTCCACTTT. Its protein is CASSPRHHGNSPLHF.